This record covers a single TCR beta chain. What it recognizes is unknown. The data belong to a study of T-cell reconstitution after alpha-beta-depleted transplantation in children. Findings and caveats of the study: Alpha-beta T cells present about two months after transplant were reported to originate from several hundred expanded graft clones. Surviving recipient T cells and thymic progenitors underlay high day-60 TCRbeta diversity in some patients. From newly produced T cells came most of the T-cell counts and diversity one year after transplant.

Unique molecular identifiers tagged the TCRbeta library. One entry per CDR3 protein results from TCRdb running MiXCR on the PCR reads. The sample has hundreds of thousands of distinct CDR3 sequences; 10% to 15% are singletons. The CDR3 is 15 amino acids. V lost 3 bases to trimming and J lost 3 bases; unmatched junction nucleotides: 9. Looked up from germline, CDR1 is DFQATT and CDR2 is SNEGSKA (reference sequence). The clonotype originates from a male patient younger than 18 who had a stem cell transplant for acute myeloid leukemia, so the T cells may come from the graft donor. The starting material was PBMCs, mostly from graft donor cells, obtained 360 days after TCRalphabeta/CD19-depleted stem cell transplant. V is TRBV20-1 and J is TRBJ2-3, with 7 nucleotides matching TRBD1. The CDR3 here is CSASPGQPETDTQYF. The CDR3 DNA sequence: TGCAGTGCTAGCCCGGGACAGCCCGAGACAGATACGCAGTATTTT.